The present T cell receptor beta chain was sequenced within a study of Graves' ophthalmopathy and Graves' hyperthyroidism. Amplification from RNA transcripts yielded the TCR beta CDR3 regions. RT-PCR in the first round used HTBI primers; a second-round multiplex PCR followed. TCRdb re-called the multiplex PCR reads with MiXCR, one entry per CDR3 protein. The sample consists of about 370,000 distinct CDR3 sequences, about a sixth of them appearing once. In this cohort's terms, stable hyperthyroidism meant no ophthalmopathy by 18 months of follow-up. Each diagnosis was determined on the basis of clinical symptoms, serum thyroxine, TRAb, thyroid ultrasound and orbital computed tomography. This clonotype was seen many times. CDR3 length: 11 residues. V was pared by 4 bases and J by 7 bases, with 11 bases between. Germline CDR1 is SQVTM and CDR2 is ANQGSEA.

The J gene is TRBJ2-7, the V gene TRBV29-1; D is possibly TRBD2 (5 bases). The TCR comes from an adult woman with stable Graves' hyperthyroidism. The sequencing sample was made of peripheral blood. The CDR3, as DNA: TGCAGCGTTGGCTCGGGGTATGAGCAGTACTTC. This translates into CSVGSGYEQYF.